The sample holds a few counts of the clone carrying this T cell receptor (beta chain). Its antigen is unknown. TCR alpha and TCR beta cDNA libraries with sample barcodes and UMIs came from 5'RACE using constant-segment primers. TCRdb re-analysed the 5' RACE reads in MiXCR, keeping a single row per CDR3 protein. The sample includes approximately 570,000 distinct CDR3 sequences, roughly 18% of them seen just once. This specimen comes from a study of T-cell memory formation after mild COVID-19. Study information: In these data, TCR clusters were largely donor specific.

The CDR3 spans 15 residues. Looked up from germline, CDR1 is SGHDT and CDR2 is YYEEEE. Germline trimming cut 4 bases from V and 4 bases from J; bases unmatched to any gene: 11. Study-level results: CM and EM subsets held most contracting CD4+ clones; EMRA held CD8+ ones. SARS-CoV-2 specificity was not confirmed for second-wave clones peaking on day 37.

The clonotype comes from an adult woman who had mild COVID-19 (a few samples of this study predate the infection). Cell type and time point are not known. V gene TRBV5-6 combines with J gene TRBJ2-7; TRBD1 agrees at 7 bases. Source material: PBMCs or a T cell subset sorted from them (not recorded which). The CDR3, as DNA: TGTGCCAGCAGCAGCCGGGACAGAAGAAGGTACGAGCAGTACTTC. It yields the protein CASSSRDRRRYEQYF.